This TCR beta chain was sequenced during a study of blood T cell repertoires in COVID-19. The overall study: Samples came from the United States, Italy and Spain, spanning acute and convalescent COVID-19. T cells, B-cell-depleted T cells, or PBMCs supplied cDNA or gDNA.

CDR1 is GTSNPN and CDR2 is SVGIG in the germline V gene (reference sequence). The V end was cut by 0 bases, the J end by 0 bases, with 11 bases between. The CDR3 has 16 amino acids. Authors' analysis steps: Reference gene primer amplification gave nucleated cell count estimates. Using immunoSEQ multiplex PCR, the repertoire was profiled, and TCRdb retains in-frame clones only, with some absent. V, J and clone size are taken as reported in that table, and D and trimming were inferred from the DNA itself. The table lists 270,000 or so clones, roughly 84% of them singletons. This receptor was taken from a woman aged 18-29 years with acute or convalescent COVID-19. The chain combines TRBV30 with TRBJ1-4, with a possible D match to TRBD1 (5 bases). Sequences were obtained from peripheral blood. CDR3 nucleotides: TGTGCCTGGAGTGTAGCCAGGGTTGCAACTAATGAAAAACTGTTTTTT. Its protein is CAWSVARVATNEKLFF. The whole variable domain, remainder taken from reference TRBV30 and TRBJ1-4, is SQTIHQWPATLVQPVGSPLSLECTVEGTSNPNLYWYRQAAGRGLQLLFYSVGIGQISSEVPQNLSASRPQDRQFILSSKKLLLSDSGFYLCAWSVARVATNEKLFFGSGTQLSVL.